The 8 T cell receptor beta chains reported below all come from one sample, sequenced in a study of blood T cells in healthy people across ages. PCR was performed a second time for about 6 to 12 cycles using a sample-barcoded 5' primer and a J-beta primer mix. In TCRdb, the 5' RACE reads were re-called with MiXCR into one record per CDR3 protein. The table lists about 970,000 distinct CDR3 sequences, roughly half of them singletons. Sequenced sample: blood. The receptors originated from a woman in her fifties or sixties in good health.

This CDR3 reads CASSPTQGFQETQYF. Written as DNA, the CDR3 is TGTGCCAGCAGCCCTACACAGGGTTTCCAAGAGACCCAGTACTTC. The chain is built from TRBV3-1 and TRBJ2-5; tentative D call: TRBD1 (6 bases). Germline CDR1 reads LGHDT; CDR2 reads YNNKEL (reference sequence). CDR3 length: 15 residues. The V and J ends lost 4 bases and 1 base respectively, with 13 bases between them.

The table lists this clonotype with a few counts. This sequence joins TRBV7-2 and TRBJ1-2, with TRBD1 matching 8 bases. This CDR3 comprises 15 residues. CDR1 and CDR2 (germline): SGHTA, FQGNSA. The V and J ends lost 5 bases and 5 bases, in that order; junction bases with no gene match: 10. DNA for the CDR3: TGTGCCAGCAGCCACGCGACAGGGGAGGGGTATGGCTACACCTTC. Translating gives CASSHATGEGYGYTF.

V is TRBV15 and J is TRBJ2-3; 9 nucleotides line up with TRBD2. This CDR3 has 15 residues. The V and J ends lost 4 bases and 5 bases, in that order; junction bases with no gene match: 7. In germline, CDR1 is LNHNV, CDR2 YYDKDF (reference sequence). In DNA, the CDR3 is TGTGCCACCAGCAAACCAGCGGGAGGCCAAGATACGCAGTATTTT. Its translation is CATSKPAGGQDTQYF.

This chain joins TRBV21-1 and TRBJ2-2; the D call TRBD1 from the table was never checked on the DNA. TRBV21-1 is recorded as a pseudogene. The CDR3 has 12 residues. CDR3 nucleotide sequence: TGTCCGGGGGGGGTGCGCACCGGGGAGCTGTTTTTT. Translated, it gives CPGGVRTGELFF.

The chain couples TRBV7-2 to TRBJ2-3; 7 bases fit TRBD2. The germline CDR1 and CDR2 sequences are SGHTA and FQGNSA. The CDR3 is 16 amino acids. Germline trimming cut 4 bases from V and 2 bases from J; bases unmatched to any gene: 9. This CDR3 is CASSSEGGAPTDTQYF. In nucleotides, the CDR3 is TGTGCCAGCAGCTCGGAGGGAGGGGCCCCCACAGATACGCAGTATTTT. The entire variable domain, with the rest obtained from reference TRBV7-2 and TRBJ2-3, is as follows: GAGVSQSPSNKVTEKGKDVELRCDPISGHTALYWYRQSLGQGLEFLIYFQGNSAPDKSGLPSDRFSAERTGGSVSTLTIQRTQQEDSAVYLCASSSEGGAPTDTQYFGPGTRLTVL.

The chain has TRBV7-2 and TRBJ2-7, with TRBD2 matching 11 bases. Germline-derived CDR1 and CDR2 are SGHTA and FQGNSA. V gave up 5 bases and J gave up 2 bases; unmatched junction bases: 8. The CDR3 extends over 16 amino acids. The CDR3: CASSINSGRGTYEQYF. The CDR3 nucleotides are TGTGCCAGCAGCATAAATAGCGGGAGGGGAACCTACGAGCAGTACTTC.

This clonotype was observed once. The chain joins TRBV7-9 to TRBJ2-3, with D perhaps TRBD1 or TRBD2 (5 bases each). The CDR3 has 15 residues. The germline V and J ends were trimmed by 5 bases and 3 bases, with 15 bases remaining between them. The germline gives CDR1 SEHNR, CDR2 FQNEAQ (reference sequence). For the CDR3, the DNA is TGTGCCAGCAGCCCTTGGGACGGTACAACAGATACGCAGTATTTT. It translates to CASSPWDGTTDTQYF.

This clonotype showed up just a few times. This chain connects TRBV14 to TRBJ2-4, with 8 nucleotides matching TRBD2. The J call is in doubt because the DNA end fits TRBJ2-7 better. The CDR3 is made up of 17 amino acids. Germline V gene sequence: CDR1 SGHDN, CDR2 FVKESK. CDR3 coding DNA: TGTGCCAGCAGCCAAGGTGGTTTTCTAGCGGGCGCTTACGAGCAGTACTTC. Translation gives CASSQGGFLAGAYEQYF.